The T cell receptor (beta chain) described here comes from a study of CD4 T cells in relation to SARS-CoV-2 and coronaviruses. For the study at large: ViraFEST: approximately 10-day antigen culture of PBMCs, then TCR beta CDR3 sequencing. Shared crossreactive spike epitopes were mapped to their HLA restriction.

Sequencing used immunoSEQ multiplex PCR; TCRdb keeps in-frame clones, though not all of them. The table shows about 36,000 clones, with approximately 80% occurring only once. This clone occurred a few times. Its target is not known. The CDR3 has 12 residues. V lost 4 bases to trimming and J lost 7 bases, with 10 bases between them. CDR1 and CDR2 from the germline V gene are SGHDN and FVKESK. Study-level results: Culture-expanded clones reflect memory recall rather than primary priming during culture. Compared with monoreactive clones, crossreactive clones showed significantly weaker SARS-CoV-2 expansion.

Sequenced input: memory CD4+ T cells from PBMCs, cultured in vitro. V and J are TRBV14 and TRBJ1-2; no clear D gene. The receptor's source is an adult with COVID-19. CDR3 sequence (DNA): TGTGCCAGCAGCCCCCCTCACTCTGGCTACACCTTC. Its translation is CASSPPHSGYTF.